The 29 T cell receptor beta chains reported below all come from one sample, sequenced in a study of blood T cell repertoires in COVID-19 (dated by TCRdb to about 2020). The library came from the immunoSEQ multiplex PCR assay. The source is immuneACCESS, and TCRdb retained only in-frame sequences with V and J called. Part of the clones is not carried over; for the studies checked, unresolved V genes explain less than half of this, and the remainder is unexplained. In this sample the table shows 40,000 to 45,000 clones, 80% to 90% of which occur a single time. The ten most abundant clones make up around 6.2% of the sample. The sequenced sample consisted of peripheral blood. Every receptor here comes from a human donor in a cohort sampled during active COVID-19.

On this clone: The CDR3 ends on some other residue instead of the conserved phenylalanine or tryptophan, so this is likely a read error. The DNA is left out, because the CDR3 cannot be placed on it with certainty; the CDR3 is given as TCRdb lists it. The chain couples TRBV10-1 to TRBJ1-2; TRBD1, as called in the table, went unchecked against the DNA. Germline-derived CDR1 and CDR2 are WNHNN and SYGVQD (reference sequence). Both ends counted, the CDR3 spans 11 residues. The CDR3 sequence is CASRTPRDIRG.

V and J are TRBV11-2 and TRBJ2-4; 9 nucleotides match TRBD1. Per the germline V gene, CDR1 is SGHAT and CDR2 is FQNNGV. This CDR3 contains 13 residues. J gave up 7 bases and V 7 bases, and 5 bases lay outside the gene matches. The CDR3 coding sequence is TGTGCCAGCACCCGACAGGGGGTGAACATTCAGTACTTC. Protein product: CASTRQGVNIQYF.

J is TRBJ2-1 and V is TRBV7-7; D gene unclear. Germline loops: CDR1 SSHAT, CDR2 FNYEAQ (reference sequence). CDR3 length: 13 amino acids. The ends were cut back, 1 base at V and 10 bases at J, with 11 bases in the middle. In DNA form, the CDR3 reads TGTGCCAGCAGCTTAGTCCCCATCGGGGAGCAGTTCTTC. It translates to CASSLVPIGEQFF.

The chain joins TRBV30 to TRBJ2-5; unclear D gene. Trimming stripped 2 bases from V and 4 bases from J, with 5 bases between. In germline, CDR1 is GTSNPN, CDR2 SVGIG (reference sequence). The CDR3 runs 11 residues. The CDR3 reads CAWSSGETQYF. As DNA, the CDR3 is TGTGCCTGGAGTTCCGGAGAGACCCAGTACTTC.

This clone was counted once. The CDR3 protein is CASRLTSGTINEQFF. The CDR3 DNA reads as TGTGCCAGCAGGTTGACTAGCGGGACTATCAATGAGCAGTTCTTC. The chain is built from TRBV2 and TRBJ2-1, with TRBD2 matching 11 bases. CDR1 and CDR2 from the germline V gene are SNHLY and FYNNEI. The CDR3 runs 15 residues. The V and J ends lost 6 bases and 6 bases, in that order; junction bases with no gene match: 7.

The V and J genes are TRBV9 and TRBJ2-3, with D possibly matching TRBD1 (6 bases). This CDR3 has 13 amino acids. Germline CDR1 is SGDLS and CDR2 is YYNGEE. V lost 0 bases and J 9 bases, leaving 11 bases between the germline ends. Here the CDR3 reads CASSVGEGQTQYF. The DNA of the CDR3 is TGTGCCAGCAGCGTAGGTGAGGGACAAACGCAGTATTTT.

V and J are TRBV19 and TRBJ2-7; maybe TRBD1 (5 bases). Germline CDR1 reads LNHDA; CDR2 reads SQIVND (reference sequence). The CDR3 length is 13 residues. Trimming shortened V by 9 bases and J by 2 bases, and 14 bases separated the two germline ends. The CDR3 sequence: CASGGAGPYEQYF. DNA for the CDR3: TGTGCCAGCGGTGGGGCAGGTCCCTACGAGCAGTACTTC.

J is TRBJ1-3 and V is TRBV18; perhaps TRBD1 as D (5 bases). In germline, CDR1 is KGHSH, CDR2 LQKENI. The CDR3 is 15 residues long. Trimming shortened V by 2 bases and J by 7 bases, and 15 bases separated the two germline ends. This CDR3 is CASSPALSRGNTIYF. CDR3 DNA sequence: TGTGCCAGCTCACCAGCACTTTCGCGGGGCAACACCATATATTTT.

This chain links TRBV6-2 or TRBV6-3 with TRBJ1-4, with D possibly matching TRBD1 (6 bases). The CDR3 sequence is 15 residues long. Germline V gene lookup returns CDR1 MNHEY and CDR2 SVGEGT. V lost 6 bases and J 8 bases, leaving 19 bases between the germline ends. The CDR3 DNA is TGTGCCAGCAGCCGCCTTACAGGGATCGGCGAAAAACTGTTTTTT. It encodes CASSRLTGIGEKLFF.

V is TRBV18 and J is TRBJ2-3, with TRBD2 matching over 10 bases. Germline trimming cut 4 bases from V and 6 bases from J; bases unmatched to any gene: 16. The CDR3 runs 18 residues. Germline-derived CDR1 and CDR2 are KGHSH and LQKENI. The chain's CDR3 is CASSRFQRGTSGEDTQYF. As DNA, the CDR3 is TGTGCCAGCTCACGATTTCAAAGAGGTACTAGCGGGGAGGATACGCAGTATTTT.

The count of this clone is one. CDR3 sequence: CASSQDLGAGYGYTF. In DNA, the CDR3 is TGCGCCAGCAGCCAAGATTTGGGGGCCGGCTATGGCTACACCTTC. This rearrangement joins TRBV4-1 to TRBJ1-2; TRBD1 is a possible D gene (6 bases). This CDR3 has 15 amino acids. CDR1 is MGHRA, CDR2 YSYEKL, per germline. V gave up 0 bases and J gave up 4 bases, with 12 bases separating them.

This clone appeared once. The V and J genes are TRBV6-2 or TRBV6-3 and TRBJ2-1; no reliable D call. The CDR3 has 15 residues. Germline V CDR1 and CDR2: MNHEY, SVGEGT. Trimming left V 4 bases short and J 0 bases short, with 10 bases between. The CDR3 loop reads CASSLARTSYNEQFF. The DNA for the CDR3 is TGTGCCAGCAGTTTAGCCAGAACCTCCTACAATGAGCAGTTCTTC.

The chain uses TRBV3-1 (or the pseudogene TRBV3-2) and TRBJ2-3; 9 bases are a match to TRBD1. The CDR3 runs 15 residues. From germline, CDR1 is LGHDT and CDR2 YNNKEL (reference sequence). V trimming: 8 bases; J trimming: 3 bases; junction bases outside the gene matches: 9. The chain's CDR3 is CASAGDRVRTDTQYF. The CDR3 region has the DNA TGTGCCAGCGCAGGGGACAGGGTTCGGACAGATACGCAGTATTTT.

V usage is TRBV20-1 and J usage is TRBJ2-3; D is undetermined. V was cut by 6 bases and J by 8 bases, with 9 bases left in between. CDR1 and CDR2 from the germline V gene are DFQATT and SNEGSKA (reference sequence). The CDR3 runs 10 residues. CDR3 DNA: TGCAGTGCCGGTTCAAGTACGCAGTATTTT. This encodes CSAGSSTQYF.

The CDR3 DNA is TGTGCCAGCAGCCAACAGTACACAGATACGCAGTATTTT. Its protein product is CASSQQYTDTQYF. J is TRBJ2-3 and V is TRBV7-2; the D is unclear. CDR3 size: 13 residues. V was clipped by 5 bases and J by 2 bases, with 8 bases between them. The germline CDR1 and CDR2 sequences are SGHTA and FQGNSA.

V usage is TRBV19 and J usage is TRBJ2-7; possibly TRBD1 for D (5 bases). The length of the CDR3 is 14 residues. V was pared by 3 bases and J by 1 base, with 10 bases between. CDR1 LNHDA and CDR2 SQIVND come from the germline V gene (reference sequence). The DNA for the CDR3 is TGTGCCAGTAGTATTGACAGAACATCCTACGAGCAGTACTTC. Protein sequence: CASSIDRTSYEQYF.

This sequence joins TRBV12-3 or TRBV12-4 and TRBJ2-2; tentative D call: TRBD2 (6 bases). The ends were cut back, 7 bases at V and 5 bases at J, with 11 bases in the middle. The CDR3 sequence is 13 residues long. This CDR3 reads CASIRGKTGELFF. The CDR3 bases are TGTGCCAGCATCCGGGGGAAGACCGGGGAGCTGTTTTTT.

A few counts support this clone. The chain couples TRBV19 to TRBJ1-5; the D is unclear. With 3 bases removed from V and 4 bases from J, the gap between germline ends came to 13 bases. Looked up from germline, CDR1 is LNHDA and CDR2 is SQIVND (reference sequence). The length of the CDR3 is 15 residues. Written as DNA, the CDR3 is TGTGCCAGTAGTATTGCGGCAGAGCGAAATCAGCCCCAGCATTTT. Amino acids: CASSIAAERNQPQHF.

The chain uses TRBV7-6 and TRBJ1-5; 8 bases agree with TRBD1. This CDR3 region has 14 residues. Trimming took 5 bases from V and 2 from J; bases not matched to a gene: 2. CDR1 is SGHVS, CDR2 FNYEAQ, per germline. CDR3 in amino acids: CASSQGAGNQPQHF. Written as DNA, the CDR3 is TGTGCCAGCAGCCAGGGGGCTGGCAATCAGCCCCAGCATTTT.

This clone was observed once. J is TRBJ2-3 and V is TRBV7-9, with TRBD2 as a possible D gene (7 bases). Germline CDR1 is SEHNR and CDR2 is FQNEAQ (reference sequence). The V gene lost 1 base and the J gene lost 1 base, with 9 bases spanning the gap. The CDR3 has 15 amino acids. The CDR3 DNA reads as TGTGCCAGCAGCTTAGACGGGGGGCGCACAGATACGCAGTATTTT. Its protein is CASSLDGGRTDTQYF. The full variable domain, its missing parts supplied by reference TRBV7-9 and TRBJ2-3, is DTGVSQNPRHKITKRGQNVTFRCDPISEHNRLYWYRQTLGQGPEFLTYFQNEAQLEKSRLLSDRFSAERPKGSFSTLEIQRTEQGDSAMYLCASSLDGGRTDTQYFGPGTRLTVL.

V gene TRBV5-5 combines with J gene TRBJ2-3; D gene uncertain. CDR3 length: 13 amino acids. V gave up 4 bases and J gave up 3 bases, with 9 bases separating them. CDR1 is SGHKS and CDR2 is YYEKEE in the germline V gene (reference sequence). The CDR3 region has the DNA TGTGCCAGCAGCAAATCAAAAACAGATACGCAGTATTTT. Encoded protein: CASSKSKTDTQYF.

The chain has TRBV5-1 and TRBJ2-5, with D perhaps matching TRBD2 (7 bases). Germline CDR1 and CDR2: SGHRS and YFSETQ. The V end was cut by 4 bases, the J end by 0 bases, with 19 bases between. CDR3 length: 17 residues. CDR3 sequence: CASSDGGRTLNQETQYF. CDR3 coding DNA: TGCGCCAGCAGCGACGGGGGGCGAACGTTGAACCAAGAGACCCAGTACTTC.

J is TRBJ1-1 and V is TRBV19; D is uncertain. This CDR3 is 15 amino acids long. Per germline, CDR1 LNHDA and CDR2 SQIVND (reference sequence). V lost 7 bases and J lost 0, with 15 bases in between. The CDR3 loop is CASTTAGSMNTEAFF. CDR3 coding DNA: TGTGCCAGTACTACGGCAGGCAGCATGAACACTGAAGCTTTCTTT.

This sequence joins TRBV19 and TRBJ2-1; TRBD1 matches at 10 bases. V dropped 5 bases and J dropped 10; count of bases not matched to a gene: 11. Germline CDR1 reads LNHDA; CDR2 reads SQIVND (reference sequence). CDR3 length: 15 amino acids. As DNA, the CDR3 is TGTGCCAGTAGTTCGGCGGGACAGGGGTACGGAGAGCAGTTCTTC. This encodes CASSSAGQGYGEQFF.

The chain links TRBV9 to TRBJ1-2; maybe TRBD1 (5 bases). The CDR3 contains 13 residues. V lost 0 bases and J 7 bases, leaving 10 bases between the germline ends. CDR1 is SGDLS and CDR2 is YYNGEE in the germline V gene. The CDR3 here is CASSVASGSGYTF. CDR3 nucleotides: TGTGCCAGCAGCGTAGCGTCAGGGTCTGGCTACACCTTC. The full variable domain, rest sourced from reference TRBV9 and TRBJ1-2, is DSGVTQTPKHLITATGQRVTLRCSPRSGDLSVYWYQQSLDQGLQFLIQYYNGEERAKGNILERFSAQQFPDLHSELNLSSLELGDSALYFCASSVASGSGYTFGSGTRLTVV.

The CDR3 reads CASQVIAGAHQPQHF. The CDR3 coding sequence is TGTGCCAGCCAGGTAATTGCAGGGGCTCATCAGCCCCAGCATTTT. V is TRBV6-5 and J is TRBJ1-5; D perhaps matches TRBD1 (6 bases). Trimming took off 8 bases at V and 5 bases at J, with 19 bases between the two ends. Germline assignment: CDR1 MNHEY and CDR2 SVGAGI. This CDR3 spans 15 amino acids.

This clone was detected only once. As DNA, the CDR3 is TGTGCCTGGGAACAGGGTCGAGAGACCCAGTACTTC. Protein sequence: CAWEQGRETQYF. The rearrangement joins TRBV30 to TRBJ2-5, with a tentative D call TRBD1 (6 bases). CDR1 is GTSNPN and CDR2 is SVGIG in the germline V gene (reference sequence). Trimming left V 5 bases short and J 4 bases short, with 11 bases between. The CDR3 is 12 residues long.

The chain joins TRBV5-4 to TRBJ1-1, with 8 bases identical to TRBD1. The V and J ends lost 2 bases and 3 bases, in that order; junction bases with no gene match: 3. The CDR3 extends over 14 amino acids. Germline V gene sequence: CDR1 SGHNT, CDR2 YYREEE (reference sequence). The CDR3 DNA reads as TGTGCCAGCAGCTTCCCGGACAGGGACACTGAAGCTTTCTTT. It codes for CASSFPDRDTEAFF.

CDR3: CASSSGLAGGPHEQFF. In DNA, the CDR3 is TGTGCCAGCAGCTCGGGACTAGCGGGGGGGCCGCATGAGCAGTTCTTC. This sequence joins TRBV13 and TRBJ2-1; 16 bases are a match to TRBD2. CDR3 length: 16 residues. Germline V gene data show CDR1 as PRHDT and CDR2 as FYEKMQ (reference sequence). J gave up 8 bases and V 4 bases, and 5 bases lay outside the gene matches.